This entry lists 31 T cell receptor beta chains sequenced from one sample in a study of beta chain features in type 1 diabetes (dated by TCRdb to between 2018 and 2020). To prepare the library, the immunoSEQ multiplex PCR assay was applied. The entire isolated RNA was reverse transcribed using the High Capacity cDNA Reverse Transcription Kit, and thus expressed TCRB transcripts were sequenced. TCRdb took this table from immuneACCESS and kept in-frame rearrangements with V and J called. Such tables lack part of the clones; where checked against another copy, unresolved V genes explain under half of the gap, and the rest is unexplained. The sample includes around 250,000 clones, with roughly 30% observed a single time. Roughly 4.1% of the sample belongs to the ten largest clones. Sequenced sample: central memory CD4+ T cells from blood. All receptors derive from a man aged 25 to 45 in good health.

This clone has at least ten counts. V and J are TRBV6-6 and TRBJ2-7, with 7 positions matching TRBD1. CDR1 and CDR2 (germline): MNHNY, SVGAGI (reference sequence). The CDR3 length is 16 residues. Trimming took 2 bases from V and 1 from J; bases not matched to a gene: 8. This CDR3 reads CASSYGQGEESYEQYF. As DNA, the CDR3 is TGTGCCAGCAGTTACGGGCAGGGGGAAGAGTCCTACGAGCAGTACTTC.

The chain carries TRBV2 and TRBJ1-4, with TRBD1 matching 7 bases. The V segment lost 7 bases and the J segment 8 bases; nucleotides outside the gene matches: 10. The germline V gene encodes CDR1 SNHLY and CDR2 FYNNEI. The CDR3 consists of 14 residues. The DNA of the CDR3 is TGTGCCAGCACTCCAGACAGGGTTGGAGAAAAACTGTTTTTT. Translated: CASTPDRVGEKLFF.

The sample holds a few counts of this clone. J is TRBJ2-3 and V is TRBV30; TRBD2 is a possible D gene (5 bases). Trimming pared 4 bases from V and 1 base from J, leaving 15 bases between. The CDR3 is 15 residues long. Germline CDR1 GTSNPN, CDR2 SVGIG (reference sequence). The CDR3 loop reads CAWTGGLWGTDTQYF. In DNA, the CDR3 is TGTGCCTGGACTGGTGGACTCTGGGGCACAGATACGCAGTATTTT.

The sample holds a few counts of this clone. The chain is built from TRBV6-1 and TRBJ2-3, with TRBD1 as a possible D gene (6 bases). This CDR3 region has 12 residues. Germline loops: CDR1 MNHNS, CDR2 SASEGT. V lost 6 bases, J lost 7 bases, and 11 bases lay in between. CDR3 protein: CASSSGENTQYF. DNA of the CDR3: TGTGCCAGCAGCTCAGGGGAAAATACGCAGTATTTT.

The genes are TRBV15 and TRBJ2-7, with D maybe TRBD1 (8 bases). V lost 7 bases and J lost 6, with 16 bases in between. Germline assignment: CDR1 LNHNV and CDR2 YYDKDF (reference sequence). The CDR3 has 13 amino acids. This chain's CDR3 is CATKTGGTTEQYF. In DNA, the CDR3 is TGTGCCACCAAAACAGGGGGGACTACCGAGCAGTACTTC.

This clone was counted only a few times. The chain is built from TRBV15 and TRBJ1-1, with a possible D match to TRBD1 (5 bases). This CDR3 region has 16 residues. Germline V gene sequence: CDR1 LNHNV, CDR2 YYDKDF (reference sequence). The germline V and J ends were trimmed by 1 base and 1 base, with 13 bases remaining between them. Here the CDR3 reads CATSRARVLGNTEAFF. As DNA, the CDR3 is TGTGCCACCAGCAGAGCCAGGGTCTTGGGGAACACTGAAGCTTTCTTT.

The rearrangement links TRBV6-5 to TRBJ2-7; 8 bases match TRBD2. The CDR3 consists of 15 residues. Germline trimming cut 6 bases from V and 4 bases from J; bases unmatched to any gene: 11. Germline V gene data show CDR1 as MNHEY and CDR2 as SVGAGI. CDR3 protein: CASRETGTRQYEQYF. CDR3 coding DNA: TGTGCCAGCAGAGAAACCGGGACTAGACAATACGAGCAGTACTTC.

The chain is built from TRBV20-1 and TRBJ2-5; D is possibly TRBD2 (5 bases). Germline-derived CDR1 and CDR2 are DFQATT and SNEGSKA (reference sequence). This CDR3 region has 11 residues. V lost 7 bases and J lost 5, with 11 bases in between. CDR3 sequence (DNA): TGCAGTGAGGGAGAGGGCGAGACCCAGTACTTC. Its translation: CSEGEGETQYF.

Turning to this clone: The sample has other DNA sequences that encode this CDR3 too. The chain carries TRBV30 and TRBJ1-5, with 9 nucleotides matching TRBD1. This CDR3 has 13 residues. CDR1 and CDR2 from the germline V gene are GTSNPN and SVGIG (reference sequence). J was trimmed by 5 bases and V by 3 bases; bases with no gene match: 2. This CDR3 is CAWSGQGYQPQHF. CDR3 nucleotides: TGTGCCTGGAGCGGACAGGGGTATCAGCCCCAGCATTTT.

Only a few counts were recorded for this clone. This chain connects TRBV5-4 to TRBJ2-3; D may correspond to TRBD1 or TRBD2 (6 bases each). CDR1 is SGHNT, CDR2 YYREEE, per germline (reference sequence). V was cut by 4 bases and J by 5 bases, with 11 bases left in between. This CDR3 is 13 amino acids long. The CDR3 sequence: CASSPGAGDTQYF. DNA of the CDR3: TGTGCCAGCAGCCCGGGGGCGGGAGATACGCAGTATTTT.

This chain joins TRBV4-1 and TRBJ1-5; 9 bases align to TRBD1. This CDR3 is built from 15 residues. V lost 4 bases to trimming and J lost 7 bases; unmatched junction nucleotides: 8. The germline V gene has CDR1 MGHRA and CDR2 YSYEKL. The chain's CDR3 is CASSRVQGAEQPQHF. The CDR3 region has the DNA TGCGCCAGCAGCCGAGTACAGGGGGCAGAACAGCCCCAGCATTTT.

The chain has TRBV6-1 and TRBJ1-1, with D hard to call. In germline, CDR1 is MNHNS, CDR2 SASEGT. The V end was cut by 0 bases, the J end by 6 bases, with 11 bases between. This CDR3 region has 14 residues. The CDR3 loop is CASSEARRTAEAFF. CDR3 coding DNA: TGTGCCAGCAGTGAAGCGAGGAGAACAGCTGAAGCTTTCTTT.

The chain combines TRBV10-3 with TRBJ2-6; either TRBD1 or TRBD2 may fit D (6 bases each). CDR1 and CDR2 (germline): ENHRY, SYGVKD. This CDR3 region has 17 residues. Trimming took 3 bases from V and 4 from J, leaving 16 bases between them. CDR3 protein: CAISDPGARSGANVLTF. The CDR3 nucleotides are TGTGCCATCAGTGATCCGGGGGCTCGGTCCGGGGCCAACGTCCTGACTTTC.

This clone was counted a few times. The sample contains more than one DNA sequence encoding this CDR3. The rearrangement links TRBV29-1 to TRBJ2-1; D not certain. From germline, CDR1 is SQVTM and CDR2 ANQGSEA. The CDR3 is 12 residues long. Between the trimmed V and J ends, which lost 4 bases and 7 bases, there was a span of 11 bases. As DNA, the CDR3 is TGCAGCGTTGGATTGAGAGGAAATGAGCAGTTCTTC. As protein: CSVGLRGNEQFF.

V is TRBV7-9 and J is TRBJ2-6; TRBD1 aligns across 8 bases. Trimming took 1 base from V and 6 from J; bases not matched to a gene: 8. Germline loops: CDR1 SEHNR, CDR2 FQNEAQ (reference sequence). This CDR3 has 17 amino acids. CDR3 nucleotide sequence: TGTGCCAGCAGCTTAGGTAGCGGACAGGGTTTGGCCAACGTCCTGACTTTC. Its protein is CASSLGSGQGLANVLTF.

The chain joins TRBV5-6 to TRBJ2-7; D is unclear. The CDR3 has 12 residues. Looked up from germline, CDR1 is SGHDT and CDR2 is YYEEEE. V was pared by 4 bases and J by 4 bases, with 9 bases between. CDR3 region: CASSRQSYEQYF. As DNA, the CDR3 is TGTGCCAGCAGCCGCCAGAGTTACGAGCAGTACTTC.

In its sample, this clone was seen a few times. The V call is TRBV2, the J call TRBJ1-1, with no clear D. CDR1 and CDR2 (germline): SNHLY, FYNNEI. V was clipped by 4 bases and J by 6 bases, with 15 bases between them. There are 14 residues in the CDR3. CDR3 in DNA: TGTGCCAGCAGTGTTGGCGGTGGAGGTGCTGAAGCTTTCTTT. Its protein is CASSVGGGGAEAFF. Filled out from reference TRBV2 and TRBJ1-1, the complete variable domain reads EPEVTQTPSHQVTQMGQEVILRCVPISNHLYFYWYRQILGQKVEFLVSFYNNEISEKSEIFDDQFSVERPDGSNFTLKIRSTKLEDSAMYFCASSVGGGGAEAFFGQGTRLTVV.

In its sample, this clone was seen a few times. The rearrangement joins TRBV28 to TRBJ1-5; D might be TRBD1 (6 bases). In germline, CDR1 is MDHEN, CDR2 SYDVKM. Trimming shortened V by 6 bases and J by 4 bases, and 10 bases separated the two germline ends. The length of the CDR3 is 13 residues. This chain's CDR3 is CASSHGQNQPQHF. CDR3 in DNA: TGTGCCAGCAGCCACGGACAGAATCAGCCCCAGCATTTT. The full variable domain, completed using reference TRBV28 and TRBJ1-5, is DVKVTQSSRYLVKRTGEKVFLECVQDMDHENMFWYRQDPGLGLRLIYFSYDVKMKEKGDIPEGYSVSREKKERFSLILESASTNQTSMYLCASSHGQNQPQHFGDGTRLSIL.

This clone appeared a few times. Given a much more abundant clone one base away, this may be a read error. V usage is TRBV7-9 and J usage is TRBJ1-5; D unresolved. The CDR3 loop spans 13 amino acids. CDR1 SEHNR and CDR2 FQNEAQ come from the germline V gene (reference sequence). V was pared by 5 bases and J by 0 bases, with 5 bases between. CDR3 residues: CASSPNSNQPQHF. The DNA of the CDR3 is TGTGCCAGCAGCCCGAATAGCAATCAGCCCCAGCATTTT. Combining the CDR3 with reference TRBV7-9 and TRBJ1-5 gives the whole variable domain DTGVSQNPRHKITKRGQNVTFRCDPISEHNRLYWYRQTLGQGPEFLTYFQNEAQLEKSRLLSDRFSAERPKGSFSTLEIQRTEQGDSAMYLCASSPNSNQPQHFGDGTRLSIL.

The chain recombines TRBV30 with TRBJ2-7; perhaps D is TRBD1 or TRBD2 (5 bases each). The V gene lost 4 bases and the J gene lost 3 bases, with 19 bases spanning the gap. The CDR3 loop spans 15 amino acids. Germline CDR1 GTSNPN, CDR2 SVGIG (reference sequence). The chain's CDR3 is CAWTSGGTGSYEQYF. The CDR3 bases are TGTGCCTGGACCTCAGGTGGGACGGGGAGCTACGAGCAGTACTTC.

The chain links TRBV28 to TRBJ1-1; D remains unclear. The CDR3 has 12 residues. CDR1 MDHEN and CDR2 SYDVKM come from the germline V gene. The germline V and J ends were trimmed by 5 bases and 8 bases, with 12 bases remaining between them. This chain's CDR3 is CASSPSKYEAFF. CDR3 DNA sequence: TGTGCCAGCAGTCCCTCTAAATACGAAGCTTTCTTT.

The gene calls are TRBV14 and TRBJ2-2; D is unresolved. The germline CDR1 and CDR2 sequences are SGHDN and FVKESK. Trimming left V 0 bases short and J 6 bases short, with 5 bases between. This CDR3 spans 13 amino acids. The CDR3 DNA is TGTGCCAGCAGCCAAGATTTGGCCGGGGAGCTGTTTTTT. It codes for CASSQDLAGELFF.

This chain uses TRBV19 with TRBJ2-5, with 7 bases lining up with TRBD1. With 6 bases clipped from V and 4 bases from J, the junction kept 2 bases outside the gene matches. This CDR3 spans 12 amino acids. Germline V CDR1 and CDR2: LNHDA, SQIVND (reference sequence). The CDR3 loop is CASSDRVETQYF. The CDR3 DNA sequence: TGTGCCAGTAGCGACAGGGTAGAGACCCAGTACTTC.

This clone was found many times. V and J are TRBV14 and TRBJ2-7; 10 bases map to TRBD2. Per the germline V gene, CDR1 is SGHDN and CDR2 is FVKESK. Trimming removed 0 bases from V and 1 base from J; junction bases left unmatched: 9. The CDR3 sequence is 18 residues long. CDR3 DNA: TGTGCCAGCAGCCAAGAAGAGCGGGAGGGTCCCAATTCCTACGAGCAGTACTTC. It is translated as CASSQEEREGPNSYEQYF.

The chain recombines TRBV7-2 with TRBJ2-1; 7 nucleotides line up with TRBD2. V gave up 1 base and J gave up 6 bases; unmatched junction bases: 3. Germline-derived CDR1 and CDR2 are SGHTA and FQGNSA. This CDR3 has 14 residues. The CDR3 DNA is TGTGCCAGCAGCTTAGGAGCGGGAAGCAATGAGCAGTTCTTC. Translation gives CASSLGAGSNEQFF.

The chain combines TRBV25-1 with TRBJ2-3, with unresolved D. This CDR3 comprises 17 residues. Per germline, CDR1 MGHDK and CDR2 SYGVNS. V gave up 0 bases and J gave up 2 bases, with 15 bases separating them. The CDR3 region has the DNA TGTGCCAGCAGTGAATATTCGACGGCTAACCCCACAGATACGCAGTATTTT. Translating it yields CASSEYSTANPTDTQYF.

The chain links TRBV7-9 to TRBJ2-5, with 8 bases fitting TRBD1. The V gene's germline CDR1 is SEHNR and CDR2 FQNEAQ (reference sequence). V trimming: 3 bases; J trimming: 5 bases; junction bases outside the gene matches: 5. The CDR3 sequence is 14 residues long. CDR3 sequence reads: CASSFGQGGETQYF. CDR3 bases: TGTGCCAGCAGCTTTGGACAGGGCGGTGAGACCCAGTACTTC.

CDR3 sequence reads: CASSQEGAGRNSPLHF. The CDR3 bases are TGTGCCAGCAGCCAAGAGGGAGCAGGGAGAAATTCACCCCTCCACTTT. The gene calls are TRBV4-2 and TRBJ1-6; maybe TRBD1 (5 bases). The germline gives CDR1 LGHNA, CDR2 YNFKEQ. The CDR3 extends over 16 amino acids. V lost 0 bases and J lost 7, with 13 bases in between.

With regard to this clone: Other DNA sequences of this sample code for an identical CDR3. V gene TRBV7-8 combines with J gene TRBJ1-1, with 8 nucleotides matching TRBD1. The germline gives CDR1 SGHVS, CDR2 FQNEAQ. This CDR3 has 13 amino acids. The V segment lost 5 bases and the J segment 4 bases; nucleotides outside the gene matches: 3. DNA for the CDR3: TGTGCCAGCAGCCTAACAGGGGGCACTGAAGCTTTCTTT. It yields the protein CASSLTGGTEAFF. The whole variable domain, filled in from reference TRBV7-8 and TRBJ1-1, reads GAGVSQSPRYKVAKRGQDVALRCDPISGHVSLFWYQQALGQGPEFLTYFQNEAQLDKSGLPSDRFFAERPEGSVSTLKIQRTQQEDSAVYLCASSLTGGTEAFFGQGTRLTVV.

V is TRBV18 and J is TRBJ2-5; maybe TRBD2 (5 bases). There are 14 residues in the CDR3. CDR1 and CDR2 (germline): KGHSH, LQKENI. V lost 2 bases and J 1 base, leaving 8 bases between the germline ends. DNA of the CDR3: TGTGCCAGCTCACCAGGTACTAGCCAAGAGACCCAGTACTTC. It is translated as CASSPGTSQETQYF.

The rearrangement uses TRBV5-6 and TRBJ2-7; D not certain. The length of the CDR3 is 15 residues. Trimming removed 1 base from V and 4 bases from J, with 15 bases in between. Germline V gives CDR1 SGHDT, CDR2 YYEEEE. In nucleotides, the CDR3 is TGTGCCAGCAGCTTGATTGGCGGCTCGGTGTACGAGCAGTACTTC. Protein product: CASSLIGGSVYEQYF.